A single sample is the source of the 19 T cell receptor beta chains below, sequenced in a study of T-cell memory formation after mild COVID-19. TCRdb re-called the 5' RACE reads with MiXCR, one entry per CDR3 protein. The table shows 190,000 or so distinct CDR3 sequences, with 10% to 13% occurring only once. Sequenced sample: PBMCs or a T cell subset sorted from them (not recorded which). The receptor source for this set is a man in his late teens or twenties who had mild COVID-19 (a few samples of this study predate the infection). Cell type and time point are not known.

This clonotype occurred a few times. This chain uses TRBV5-1 with TRBJ2-1; D might be TRBD2 (5 bases). Germline V CDR1 and CDR2: SGHRS, YFSETQ. This CDR3 has 15 residues. Trimming removed 4 bases from V and 0 bases from J, with 11 bases in between. The CDR3 nucleotides read TGCGCCAGCAGCCCGGACTTCAACTCCTACAATGAGCAGTTCTTC. Translated: CASSPDFNSYNEQFF.

The gene calls are TRBV6-6 and TRBJ1-2; 7 bases agree with TRBD1. Trimming took 5 bases from V and 8 from J; bases not matched to a gene: 8. Looked up from germline, CDR1 is MNHNY and CDR2 is SVGAGI (reference sequence). The CDR3 is 13 residues long. CDR3: CASSGTGVRGYTF. The DNA for the CDR3 is TGTGCCAGCAGTGGTACAGGGGTACGGGGCTACACCTTC.

This clonotype was observed a handful of times. This chain connects TRBV7-2 to TRBJ1-6; 9 nucleotides align to TRBD1. This CDR3 region has 15 residues. Trimming removed 4 bases from V and 7 bases from J; junction bases left unmatched: 5. The V gene's germline CDR1 is SGHTA and CDR2 FQGNSA. CDR3 DNA sequence: TGTGCCAGCAGCTGGACCGGGACAGGGAATTCACCCCTCCACTTT. It yields the protein CASSWTGTGNSPLHF.

In this sample, this clonotype turned up a few times. This chain links TRBV10-1 with TRBJ2-1; 12 positions agree with TRBD2. CDR1 is WNHNN and CDR2 is SYGVQD in the germline V gene (reference sequence). V shed 5 bases, J shed 6 bases, and the junction held 14 bases outside the gene matches. CDR3 size: 18 residues. This chain's CDR3 is CASSPSGGARLMSNEQFF. CDR3 nucleotides: TGCGCCAGCAGTCCTAGCGGGGGGGCACGACTGATGAGCAATGAGCAGTTCTTC.

This clonotype occurred a few times. CDR3 DNA sequence: TGCGCCAGCAGCACCGAGGGGGCCAAAAACATTCAGTACTTC. Its protein product is CASSTEGAKNIQYF. The J gene is TRBJ2-4, the V gene TRBV5-1; D is tentatively TRBD1 or TRBD2 (5 bases each). The CDR3 runs to 14 residues. The V end lost 4 bases, the J end lost 1 base, and 9 bases lay between the germline ends. Looked up from germline, CDR1 is SGHRS and CDR2 is YFSETQ.

The V and J genes are TRBV5-1 and TRBJ1-2; 9 bases are a match to TRBD1. Germline V CDR1 and CDR2: SGHRS, YFSETQ. With V trimmed by 4 bases and J by 8 bases, 9 bases remained unmatched. The CDR3 spans 14 residues. In nucleotides, the CDR3 is TGCGCCAGCAGCCCGTCGGGGACAGGGAACGGCTACACCTTC. Residues: CASSPSGTGNGYTF.

The rearrangement links TRBV5-1 to TRBJ2-2; perhaps TRBD1 as D (6 bases). With 0 bases removed from V and 4 bases from J, the gap between germline ends came to 10 bases. This CDR3 spans 15 amino acids. The germline V gene has CDR1 SGHRS and CDR2 YFSETQ. CDR3 region: CASSLVAGATGELFF. The CDR3 DNA sequence: TGCGCCAGCAGCTTGGTGGCAGGGGCCACCGGGGAGCTGTTTTTT.

This clonotype was observed at least ten times. V is TRBV6-2 or TRBV6-3 and J is TRBJ2-5, with TRBD1 matching 7 bases. The CDR3 is 13 residues long. V trimming: 4 bases; J trimming: 6 bases; junction bases outside the gene matches: 5. CDR1 and CDR2 (germline): MNHEY, SVGEGT. The CDR3 coding sequence is TGTGCCAGCAGTTCACAGGGGTGGAAGACCCAGTACTTC. Residues: CASSSQGWKTQYF.

In this sample, this clonotype turned up a few times. The chain has TRBV7-3 and TRBJ2-1, with 9 bases fitting TRBD1. This CDR3 has 15 residues. The trim removed 5 bases at V and 2 bases at J, leaving 4 bases unmatched. Germline V gene lookup returns CDR1 SGHTA and CDR2 FQGTGA. The CDR3 sequence: CASSIGTGPYNEQFF. The CDR3 coding sequence is TGTGCCAGCAGCATAGGGACAGGGCCCTACAATGAGCAGTTCTTC. The complete variable domain, with remaining parts taken from reference TRBV7-3 and TRBJ2-1, reads GAGVSQTPSNKVTEKGKYVELRCDPISGHTALYWYRQSLGQGPEFLIYFQGTGAADDSGLPNDRFFAVRPEGSVSTLKIQRTERGDSAVYLCASSIGTGPYNEQFFGPGTRLTVL.

As regards this clonotype: The conserved closing phenylalanine or tryptophan is absent in this CDR3, likely reflecting a read error. This chain connects TRBV6-6 to TRBJ2-7; D may correspond to TRBD1 or TRBD2 (5 bases each). V shed 5 bases and J shed 2 bases, with 16 bases lying between them. The CDR3 runs to 15 residues. Germline values: CDR1 MNHNY, CDR2 SVGAGI (reference sequence). CDR3 amino acids: CASSAPGSVPYEQYL. In DNA, the CDR3 is TGTGCCAGCAGTGCCCCAGGGAGTGTGCCCTACGAGCAGTACTTA.

V and J are TRBV20-1 and TRBJ1-3, with TRBD1 identical over 7 bases. This CDR3 is 15 amino acids long. V dropped 6 bases and J dropped 4; count of bases not matched to a gene: 12. The V gene's germline CDR1 is DFQATT and CDR2 SNEGSKA (reference sequence). The CDR3 here is CSADPRQGGGNTIYF. For the CDR3, the DNA is TGCAGTGCCGATCCCAGGCAGGGGGGCGGAAACACCATATATTTT.

The CDR3 nucleotides read TGTGCCAGCAGCCCACAGGGTTCGGTAGCTTTCTTT. Translated: CASSPQGSVAFF. The V and J genes are TRBV7-9 and TRBJ1-1, with D perhaps matching TRBD1 (6 bases). Trimming took off 5 bases at V and 10 bases at J, with 14 bases between the two ends. CDR1 and CDR2 from the germline V gene are SEHNR and FQNEAQ (reference sequence). The CDR3 sequence is 12 residues long. The whole variable domain, filled in from reference TRBV7-9 and TRBJ1-1, reads DTGVSQNPRHKITKRGQNVTFRCDPISEHNRLYWYRQTLGQGPEFLTYFQNEAQLEKSRLLSDRFSAERPKGSFSTLEIQRTEQGDSAMYLCASSPQGSVAFFGQGTRLTVV.

This chain connects TRBV28 to TRBJ2-7; tentatively, D is TRBD2 (6 bases). CDR1 is MDHEN, CDR2 SYDVKM, per germline. V was pared by 6 bases and J by 5 bases, with 17 bases between. This CDR3 is 14 amino acids long. The CDR3 region is CASSSGPLPNEQYF. The CDR3 coding sequence is TGTGCCAGCAGCAGCGGGCCTCTACCTAACGAGCAGTACTTC. Combining the CDR3 with reference TRBV28 and TRBJ2-7 gives the whole variable domain DVKVTQSSRYLVKRTGEKVFLECVQDMDHENMFWYRQDPGLGLRLIYFSYDVKMKEKGDIPEGYSVSREKKERFSLILESASTNQTSMYLCASSSGPLPNEQYFGPGTRLTVT.

This clonotype occurred a few times. The V call is TRBV7-2, the J call TRBJ2-2; D gene unclear. Germline V gives CDR1 SGHTA, CDR2 FQGNSA. The CDR3 is 14 amino acids. The V gene lost 7 bases and the J gene lost 1 base, with 10 bases spanning the gap. The CDR3 nucleotides read TGTGCCAGCAAATTAGCAGGGAACACCGGGGAGCTGTTTTTT. It codes for CASKLAGNTGELFF.

This CDR3 reads CASSQDLFSLRTEAFF. In DNA form, the CDR3 reads TGCGCCAGCAGCCAAGATCTTTTTTCATTGCGCACTGAAGCTTTCTTT. This chain uses TRBV4-3 with TRBJ1-1, with D uncertain. The V and J ends lost 0 bases and 4 bases respectively, with 15 bases between them. Germline V gives CDR1 LGHNA, CDR2 YSLEER. This CDR3 contains 16 residues.

V is TRBV5-6 and J is TRBJ2-2, with D possibly TRBD1 on 5 matching bases. Germline V gene sequence: CDR1 SGHDT, CDR2 YYEEEE. Trimming stripped 2 bases from V and 6 bases from J, with 11 bases between. The CDR3 has 14 residues. This chain's CDR3 is CASSLGVFPGELFF. Here the CDR3 DNA reads TGTGCCAGCAGCTTAGGGGTGTTCCCCGGGGAGCTGTTTTTT.

The chain links TRBV30 to TRBJ2-1; 11 bases fit TRBD2. The CDR3 consists of 10 residues. Germline CDR1 and CDR2: GTSNPN and SVGIG (reference sequence). The V segment lost 5 bases and the J segment 12 bases; nucleotides outside the gene matches: 0. Here the CDR3 reads CAWGLAGQFF. The CDR3 nucleotides are TGTGCCTGGGGACTAGCGGGGCAGTTCTTC.

V usage is TRBV7-2 and J usage is TRBJ2-1; D not certain. CDR1 is SGHTA, CDR2 FQGNSA, per germline. Trimming took off 7 bases at V and 8 bases at J, with 15 bases between the two ends. This CDR3 region has 13 residues. For the CDR3, the DNA is TGTGCCAGCACCCTGCATGCTTCCGATGAGCAGTTCTTC. Protein product: CASTLHASDEQFF.

This clonotype was counted a few times. The CDR3 sequence is CASSRDRGRYGYTF. CDR3 nucleotides: TGCGCCAGCAGCCGGGACAGGGGTCGTTATGGCTACACCTTC. V usage is TRBV5-1 and J usage is TRBJ1-2, with TRBD1 matching 10 bases. The CDR3 spans 14 residues. Germline trimming cut 4 bases from V and 5 bases from J; bases unmatched to any gene: 5. In germline, CDR1 is SGHRS, CDR2 YFSETQ.